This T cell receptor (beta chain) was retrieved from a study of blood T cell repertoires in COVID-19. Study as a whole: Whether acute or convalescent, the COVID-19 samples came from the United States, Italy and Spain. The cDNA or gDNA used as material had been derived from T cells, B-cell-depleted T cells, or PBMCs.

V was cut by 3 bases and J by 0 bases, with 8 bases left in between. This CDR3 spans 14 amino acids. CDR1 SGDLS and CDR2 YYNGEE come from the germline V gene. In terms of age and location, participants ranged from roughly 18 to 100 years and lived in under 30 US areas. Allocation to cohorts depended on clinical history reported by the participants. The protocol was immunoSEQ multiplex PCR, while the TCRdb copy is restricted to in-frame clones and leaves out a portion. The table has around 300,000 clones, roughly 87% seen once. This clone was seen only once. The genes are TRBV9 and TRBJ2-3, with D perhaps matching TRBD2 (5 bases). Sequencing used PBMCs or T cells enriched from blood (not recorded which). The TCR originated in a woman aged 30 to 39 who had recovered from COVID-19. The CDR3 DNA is TGTGCCAGCAGCGCGAGCGGTAGCACAGATACGCAGTATTTT. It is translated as CASSASGSTDTQYF.